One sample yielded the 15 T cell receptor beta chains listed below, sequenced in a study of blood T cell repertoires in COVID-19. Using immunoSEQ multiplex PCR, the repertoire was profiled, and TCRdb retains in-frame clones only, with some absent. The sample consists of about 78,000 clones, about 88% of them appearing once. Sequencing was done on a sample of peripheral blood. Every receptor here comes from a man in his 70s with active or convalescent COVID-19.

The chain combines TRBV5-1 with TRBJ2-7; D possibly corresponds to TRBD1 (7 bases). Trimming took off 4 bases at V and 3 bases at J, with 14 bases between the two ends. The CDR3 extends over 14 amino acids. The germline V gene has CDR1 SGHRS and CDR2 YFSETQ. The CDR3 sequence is CASSRGTANYEQYF. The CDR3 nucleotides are TGCGCCAGCAGCCGGGGGACAGCCAACTACGAGCAGTACTTC.

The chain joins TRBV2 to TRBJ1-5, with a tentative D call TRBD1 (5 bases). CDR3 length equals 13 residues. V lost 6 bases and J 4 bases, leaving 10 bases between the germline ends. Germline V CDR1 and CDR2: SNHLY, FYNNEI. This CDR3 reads CASSPGGNQPQHF. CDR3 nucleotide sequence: TGTGCCAGCAGCCCGGGGGGAAATCAGCCCCAGCATTTT.

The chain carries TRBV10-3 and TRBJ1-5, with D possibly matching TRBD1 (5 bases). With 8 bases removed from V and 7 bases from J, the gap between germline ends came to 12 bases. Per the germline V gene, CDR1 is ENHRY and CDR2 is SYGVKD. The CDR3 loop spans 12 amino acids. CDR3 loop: CAIQGAGQPQHF. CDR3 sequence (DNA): TGTGCCATCCAGGGTGCAGGGCAGCCCCAGCATTTT.

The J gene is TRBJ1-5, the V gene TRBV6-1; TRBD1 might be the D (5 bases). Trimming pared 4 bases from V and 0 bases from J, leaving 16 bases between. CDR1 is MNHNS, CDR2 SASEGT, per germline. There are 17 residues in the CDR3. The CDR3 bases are TGTGCCAGCAGTGGCGCGGCTGGGGCTTATAGCAATCAGCCCCAGCATTTT. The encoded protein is CASSGAAGAYSNQPQHF.

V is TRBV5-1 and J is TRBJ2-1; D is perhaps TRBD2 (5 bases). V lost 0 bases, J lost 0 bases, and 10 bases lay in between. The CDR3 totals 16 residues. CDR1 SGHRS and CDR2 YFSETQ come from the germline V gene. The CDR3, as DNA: TGCGCCAGCAGCTTGGAGCGGAGTAGCTCCTACAATGAGCAGTTCTTC. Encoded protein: CASSLERSSSYNEQFF.

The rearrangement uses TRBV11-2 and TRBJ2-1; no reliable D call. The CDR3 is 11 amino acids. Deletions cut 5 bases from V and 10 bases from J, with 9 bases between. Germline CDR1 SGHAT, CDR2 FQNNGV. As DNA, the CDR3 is TGTGCCAGCAGCAACATCCCGGAGCAGTTCTTC. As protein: CASSNIPEQFF.

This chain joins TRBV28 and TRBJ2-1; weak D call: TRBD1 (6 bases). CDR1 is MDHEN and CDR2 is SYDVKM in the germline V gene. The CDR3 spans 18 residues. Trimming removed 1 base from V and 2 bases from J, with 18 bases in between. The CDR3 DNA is TGTGCCAGCAGTTTATACTACGGGACATTAGGTGCCTACAATGAGCAGTTCTTC. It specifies CASSLYYGTLGAYNEQFF.

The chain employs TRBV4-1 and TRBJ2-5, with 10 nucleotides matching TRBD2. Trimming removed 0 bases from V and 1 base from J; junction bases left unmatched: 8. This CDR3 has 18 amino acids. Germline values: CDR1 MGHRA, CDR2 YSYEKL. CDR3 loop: CASSQDGELAGRQETQYF. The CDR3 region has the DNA TGCGCCAGCAGCCAAGATGGGGAACTAGCGGGGCGCCAAGAGACCCAGTACTTC.

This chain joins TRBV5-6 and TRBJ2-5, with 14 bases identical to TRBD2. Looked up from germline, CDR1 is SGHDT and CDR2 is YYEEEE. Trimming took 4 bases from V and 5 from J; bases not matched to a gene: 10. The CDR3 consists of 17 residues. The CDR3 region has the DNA TGTGCCAGCAGCCTTAGACTAGCGGGGGGGCTTTCGGAGACCCAGTACTTC. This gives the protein CASSLRLAGGLSETQYF.

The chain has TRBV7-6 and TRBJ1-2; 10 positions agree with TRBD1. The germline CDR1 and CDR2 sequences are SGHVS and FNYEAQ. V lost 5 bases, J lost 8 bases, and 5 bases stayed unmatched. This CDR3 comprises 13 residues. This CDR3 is CASSIGQGGGYTF. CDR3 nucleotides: TGTGCCAGCAGCATCGGACAGGGGGGAGGCTACACCTTC.

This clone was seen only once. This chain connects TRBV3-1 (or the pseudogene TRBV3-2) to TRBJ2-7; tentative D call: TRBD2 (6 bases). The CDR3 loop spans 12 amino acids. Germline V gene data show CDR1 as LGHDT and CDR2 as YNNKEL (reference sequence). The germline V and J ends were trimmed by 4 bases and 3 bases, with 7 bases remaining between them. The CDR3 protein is CASSLGGYEQYF. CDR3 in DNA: TGTGCCAGCAGCCTGGGGGGCTACGAGCAGTACTTC.

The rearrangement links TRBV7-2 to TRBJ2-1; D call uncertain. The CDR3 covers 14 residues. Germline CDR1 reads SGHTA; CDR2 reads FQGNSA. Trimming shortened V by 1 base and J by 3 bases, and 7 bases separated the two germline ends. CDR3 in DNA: TGTGCCAGCAGCTTAGGAGGTGACTACAATGAGCAGTTCTTC. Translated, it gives CASSLGGDYNEQFF.

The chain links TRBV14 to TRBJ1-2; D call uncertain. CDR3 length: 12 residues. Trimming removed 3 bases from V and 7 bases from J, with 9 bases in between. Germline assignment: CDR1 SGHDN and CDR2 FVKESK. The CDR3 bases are TGTGCCAGCAGCCAGGGAGGTGGTGGCTACACCTTC. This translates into CASSQGGGGYTF.

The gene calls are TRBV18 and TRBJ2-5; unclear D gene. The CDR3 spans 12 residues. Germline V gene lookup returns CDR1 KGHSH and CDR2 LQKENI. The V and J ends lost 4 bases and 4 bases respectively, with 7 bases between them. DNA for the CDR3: TGTGCCAGCTCACTAGTTGGAGAGACCCAGTACTTC. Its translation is CASSLVGETQYF. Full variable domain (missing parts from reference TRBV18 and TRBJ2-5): NAGVMQNPRHLVRRRGQEARLRCSPMKGHSHVYWYRQLPEEGLKFMVYLQKENIIDESGMPKERFSAEFPKEGPSILRIQQVVRGDSAAYFCASSLVGETQYFGPGTRLLVL.

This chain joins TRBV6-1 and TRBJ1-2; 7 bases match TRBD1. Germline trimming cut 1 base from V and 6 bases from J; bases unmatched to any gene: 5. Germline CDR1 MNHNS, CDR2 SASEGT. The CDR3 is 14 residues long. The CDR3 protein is CASSEEGQRHGYTF. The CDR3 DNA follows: TGTGCCAGCAGTGAAGAGGGACAGAGGCATGGCTACACCTTC.